This TCR beta chain was sequenced for a study of blood T cell repertoires in COVID-19. On the study more broadly: Researchers got acute and convalescent COVID-19 samples from the United States, Italy and Spain.

Assay used: immunoSEQ multiplex PCR; TCRdb lists only in-frame clones, some missing. Of fewer than 250,000 clones listed, 75% to 90% are singletons. Germline V gives CDR1 KGHSH, CDR2 LQKENI. J was trimmed by 4 bases and V by 0 bases; bases with no gene match: 4. The CDR3 spans 16 residues. V usage is TRBV18 and J usage is TRBJ1-3; 9 bases are a match to TRBD1. The sequenced sample was peripheral blood. The sequence was obtained from a woman in her thirties or forties with acute or convalescent COVID-19. The CDR3 coding sequence is TGTGCCAGCTCACCACCGAGGACAGGGGTCGGAAACACCATATATTTT. This sequence encodes CASSPPRTGVGNTIYF.